Many counts were recorded for the clone carrying this T cell receptor (beta chain). Its specificity is unknown. This CDR3 has 14 amino acids. Germline CDR1 MNHEY, CDR2 SMNVEV (reference sequence). Trimming shortened V by 6 bases and J by 4 bases, and 12 bases separated the two germline ends. These data belong to a study of CD8 T cells in ankylosing spondylitis. General study results and limits: Disease-linked clones reportedly showed significant enrichment in matched ankylosing spondylitis synovial fluid. Seemingly distinctive of ankylosing spondylitis blood was a TCR beta motif formed by eight highly homologous variants. Previously reported in reactive arthritis synovial fluid and blood were some of the motif variants.

Using quantitative 5'-RACE with molecular barcodes, the authors made TCR beta libraries. TCRdb re-derived calls from the 5' RACE reads in MiXCR, one entry per CDR3 protein. The table has more than 650,000 distinct CDR3 sequences, 12% seen once; the top ten hold less than 0.65%. What was sequenced was blood, either unsorted or a sorted T cell fraction (not recorded which). The J gene is TRBJ2-2, the V gene TRBV27; D gene unclear. The TCR originated in a male donor with ankylosing spondylitis. This CDR3 reads CASSPVGGTGELFF. The CDR3 coding sequence is TGTGCCAGCAGCCCCGTCGGCGGCACCGGGGAGCTGTTTTTT.